The source of this TCR beta chain is a study of cytomegalovirus exposure and HLA in healthy donors. With respect to this clone: Its antigen is unidentified.

Between the trimmed V and J ends, which lost 1 base and 3 bases, there was a span of 16 bases. The CDR3 spans 16 residues. The germline gives CDR1 MNHNS, CDR2 SASEGT. Whole-study results and caveats: The authors reported that TCR beta sequences could predict HLA-A and HLA-B alleles. These predictions were accurate for most subjects in the first cohort. A later analysis revealed that TCR association rates differed between HLA loci, peaking at DRB1 and bottoming out at HLA-C.

In the PCR, 60 Vbeta and 13 Jbeta primers were used. Clones were sequenced by immunoSEQ multiplex PCR, and TCRdb holds only the in-frame ones, with some missing. The data hold roughly 200,000 clones, with over 75% observed a single time. The chain joins TRBV6-1 to TRBJ2-7, with TRBD2 as a possible D gene (6 bases). Sequencing was carried out using PBMCs. The origin of this receptor is a woman in her 30s in good health and CMV-seronegative. CDR3 nucleotides: TGTGCCAGCAGTGAAGTAATATTAGCGGAGGACTACGAGCAGTACTTC. Amino acid sequence: CASSEVILAEDYEQYF.